The clone carrying this T cell receptor beta chain was observed a handful of times. A clone one base away is much larger, so this may be a read error. These data are taken from a study of response to subunit inactivated influenza vaccine. The germline gives CDR1 ENHRY, CDR2 SYGVKD. V lost 10 bases to trimming and J lost 6 bases, with 6 bases between them. This CDR3 has 10 residues. TCRdb passed the RT-PCR reads through MiXCR, listing each CDR3 protein once. The table has about 540,000 distinct CDR3 sequences, under 30% seen once. These same data were also listed under a study on T cells expressing NK-cell markers. That source adds: What made the TCR beta cDNA was 5'RACE template switching with UMIs. Also leading the CD3+CD56-NKG2C+ fraction in a handful of donors were these clonotypes. Expanded clones of NKG2C+ T cells had an unclear HCMV specificity.

The source is a man aged 50 or older who received an inactivated influenza vaccine. Sequencing was performed on CD4+ T cells sorted from PBMCs, taken 11 to 12 days after vaccination. The rearrangement links TRBV10-3 to TRBJ2-2, with D possibly TRBD2 on 5 matching bases. CDR3 amino acids: CASGSGELFF. Here the CDR3 DNA reads TGTGCCAGCGGGTCCGGGGAGCTGTTTTTT.